This T cell receptor beta chain originates from a study of T cell repertoires in cytomegalovirus infection. Overall study results and limits: The study identified carriers of CMV plus the relevant HLA from cumulative public TCR beta family frequency.

After removal of 5 bases from V and 6 bases from J, the junction contained 4 bases not matched to a gene. The CDR3 length is 15 residues. The table lists this clonotype with many counts. The antigen is not known. One entry per CDR3 protein results from TCRdb running MiXCR on the reads. The repertoire holds some 300,000 distinct CDR3 sequences, with approximately 13% as singletons. The receptor was derived from a human donor in good health (CMV status not recorded). Some clones in this sample may be carry-over from other donors' samples. Sample: PBMCs. This chain uses TRBV12-3 or TRBV12-4 with TRBJ1-4, with 12 nucleotides matching TRBD1. In DNA form, the CDR3 reads TGTGCCAGCAGTGGGGGACAGGGGGCCTATGAAAAACTGTTTTTT. This encodes CASSGGQGAYEKLFF.